Listed below are T cell receptor beta chains from one sample, sequenced in a study of blood T cell repertoires in COVID-19. Assay used: immunoSEQ multiplex PCR; TCRdb lists only in-frame clones, some missing. The profile covers approximately 110,000 clones, with roughly 81% appearing a single time and more than 2% taken by the ten largest. The sample taken for sequencing was peripheral blood. Receptors were obtained from a human donor in a cohort sampled during active COVID-19. Both conserved end residues are part of each CDR3. A D gene is named only where the DNA matches it firmly. The listing skips clone size in some rows; elsewhere it reads once, few, many or a size class.

TGTGCCAGCAGCCCTAATCGGGAGACCCAGTACTTC CASSPNRETQYF TRBV3-1/TRBV3-2 - once TRBJ2-5
TGTGCCAGTAGCAGTTCAGAGAGGGGGCGGTTTGAAAAACTGTTTTTT CASSSSERGRFEKLFF TRBV19 TRBD1 once TRBJ1-4
TGTGCCAGCAGTTACGTAACAGGGGAAGAGACCCAGTACTTC CASSYVTGEETQYF TRBV6-6 TRBD1 - TRBJ2-5
TGTGCCACCAGTGATTTGCTCGCTAGCTGGAGGTATTTT CATSDLLASWRYF TRBV24-1 - - TRBJ2-3
TGCGCCAGCAGCCTCCGACAGGGAAATGAAAAACTGTTTTTT CASSLRQGNEKLFF TRBV4-1 TRBD1 - TRBJ1-4
TGTGCCAGCAGCCAAGTACAGGGGCATGAAGCTTTCTTT CASSQVQGHEAFF TRBV3-1/TRBV3-2 TRBD1 - TRBJ1-1
TGTGCCAGCAGTTTGCCCAGGGCAGACTATGGCTACACCTTC CASSLPRADYGYTF TRBV28 - - TRBJ1-2
TGCGCCAGCAGCTTGAATGGGCGGGCGGGGGTAGAGACCCAGTACTTC CASSLNGRAGVETQYF TRBV5-1 TRBD2 - TRBJ2-5
TGTGCCAGCAGCTCCCCCTCTTTTAGCGGGAGGGAGACCCAGTACTTC CASSSPSFSGRETQYF TRBV11-2 TRBD2 - TRBJ2-5
TGTGCCAGTAGTACGCCCGGGGGGGTAGCCAAAAACATTCAGTACTTC CASSTPGGVAKNIQYF TRBV19 TRBD2 - TRBJ2-4
TGTGCCAGCAGCTTGGAACAGGCGTACACTGAAGCTTTCTTT CASSLEQAYTEAFF TRBV5-4 - - TRBJ1-1
TGTGCCAGTAGTATAGTGCCTGGGGGCGGGAGATCGGATGAGCAGTTCTTC CASSIVPGGGRSDEQFF TRBV19 - - TRBJ2-1
TGTGCCAGCAGCCCGGGGGGGAGGCCCTCCTATAATTCACCCCTCCACTTT CASSPGGRPSYNSPLHF TRBV7-6 - - TRBJ1-6
TGCGCCAGCAGCGTGGGGCAGAACTATGGCTACACCTTC CASSVGQNYGYTF TRBV5-1 - few TRBJ1-2
TGTGCCAGCAGCTTAGTGGGGCTGGACCAAGAGACCCAGTACTTC CASSLVGLDQETQYF TRBV11-1 - once TRBJ2-5
TGTGCCAGTAGTACCTCCGGGATAGCGGGGGCCTACGAGCAGTACTTC CASSTSGIAGAYEQYF TRBV19 TRBD2 - TRBJ2-7
TGTGCCAGCAAACAAGCGGCAGTGAACACTGAAGCTTTCTTT CASKQAAVNTEAFF TRBV5-6 - few TRBJ1-1
TGTGCCATCAGTGTAGGGGTTCCGAATGAGCAGTTCTTC CAISVGVPNEQFF TRBV10-3 - - TRBJ2-1
TGTGCCAGCAGCCTCGGACAGGGTGGCCAGCCCCAGCATTTT CASSLGQGGQPQHF TRBV7-9 TRBD1 - TRBJ1-5
TGTGCCAGCAGTCGAAGCACGGATGAGCAGTTCTTC CASSRSTDEQFF TRBV12-3/TRBV12-4 - - TRBJ2-1
TGTGCCAGCAGCGGCCTTCCAGGACAGGGGGCGAACACTGAAGCTTTCTTT CASSGLPGQGANTEAFF TRBV9 TRBD1 once TRBJ1-1
TGTGCCAGCAGCTTGGTGACAGAGAGTAATCAGCCCCAGCATTTT CASSLVTESNQPQHF TRBV7-2 - - TRBJ1-5
TGTGCCAGCTCACCCCAACAGAACAAGGAGCTGTTTTTT CASSPQQNKELFF TRBV18 - - TRBJ2-2
TGCGCCAGCAGCGAAGGGACCTCAGGGGTATTGGGCACCGGGGAGCTGTTTTTT CASSEGTSGVLGTGELFF TRBV4-3 - - TRBJ2-2
TGTGCCAGCAGTGCGGGACTCCTGGATTCACCCCTCCACTTT CASSAGLLDSPLHF TRBV25-1 - - TRBJ1-6